This T cell receptor (beta chain) derives from a study of T cell changes during pregnancy in multiple sclerosis (dated by TCRdb to the late 2010s). Broadly, across the study: In women with multiple sclerosis, the researchers looked at how the T cell repertoire shifted as pregnancy progressed.

As to this clone: The clone's antigen remains unknown. Per-nucleotide qualities are absent, and no much larger clonotype sits a single base away.

Libraries were made using the immunoSEQ multiplex PCR assay. Entries here come from immuneACCESS through TCRdb and include only in-frame sequences with V and J called. Some clones fail to appear in such tables; in the studies checked, an unresolved V gene covers under half of the shortfall, and the cause of the remainder is unknown. The sample table records 120,000 or so clones; approximately 95% of these occur just once. The top ten clonotypes cover approximately 6.2% of the sample. Here the sequenced sample was peripheral blood, taken before pregnancy. The TCR was taken from a female donor with multiple sclerosis, enrolled in a pregnancy study.

The nucleotide sequence reads TGTGCCAGCAGCTTAGGCGGCAGGGTGCACACCATATATTTT. It encodes CASSLGGRVHTIYF. The chain is encoded by TRBV7-9 joined to TRBJ1-3, with a tentative D gene TRBD1 over 5 matching bases. The CDR3 sequence holds 14 residues, the cysteine and phenylalanine included. The kept DNA is CDR3 alone, 42 bases in frame from the first base. The CDR1 and CDR2 encoded by the germline V gene (reference sequence) are SEHNR and FQNEAQ. The trim is 1 base for V and 8 bases for J, with a gap of 12 bases between the germline ends.